This T cell receptor beta chain originates from a study of tumor and adjacent non-tumor tissue in lung cancer. This CDR3 is built from 15 residues. CDR1 and CDR2 (germline): SGHNT, YYREEE (reference sequence). On this clonotype itself: Germline and junction disagree at one end, which may indicate a read error.

The template was RNA from unsorted bulk tissue. A modified ARM-PCR protocol with three rounds of nested PCR amplified TCRbeta. MiXCR, run by TCRdb on the multiplex PCR reads, gives a single entry per CDR3 protein. The sample has over 85,000 distinct CDR3 sequences; 84% are singletons. What was sequenced was lung tumor tissue. The rearrangement uses TRBV5-4 and TRBJ2-7; TRBD1 or TRBD2 may be the D gene (5 bases each). The TCR sequence derives from a man between 65 and 79 years old with non-small cell lung cancer. The CDR3 DNA reads TGTGCCAGCAGCTTGGAACCGGGACCGACCTACGAGCTGTACTTC. As protein: CASSLEPGPTYELYF. The complete variable domain, with remaining parts taken from reference TRBV5-4 and TRBJ2-7, reads ETGVTQSPTHLIKTRGQQVTLRCSSQSGHNTVSWYQQALGQGPQFIFQYYREEENGRGNFPPRFSGLQFPNYSSELNVNALELDDSALYLCASSLEPGPTYELYFGPGTRLTVT.